What follows are 17 T cell receptor beta chains derived from one specimen sequenced in a study of blood T cell repertoires in COVID-19 (dated by TCRdb to 2018 to 2020). The library was generated by the immunoSEQ multiplex PCR assay. TCRdb took over this immuneACCESS table, retaining in-frame rearrangements with V and J assigned. Such tables are incomplete; in checked studies, under half of the missing clones stem from an unresolved V gene, and the remainder is unexplained. A total of 250,000 to 350,000 clones appear in this sample, roughly 90% of them only once. The ten largest clones capture around 11% of the sample. Sequences were obtained from peripheral blood. These receptors were obtained from a woman aged 25 to 39 with COVID-19, enrolled during active disease.

The chain combines TRBV3-1 (or the pseudogene TRBV3-2) with TRBJ2-3; D not resolved. Between the trimmed V and J ends, which lost 0 bases and 8 bases, there was a span of 9 bases. Germline CDR1 LGHDT, CDR2 YNNKEL (reference sequence). The CDR3 is 13 residues long. The CDR3 here is CASSQDGRGTQYF. CDR3 bases: TGTGCCAGCAGCCAAGATGGAAGAGGTACGCAGTATTTT.

This clone was found once. J is TRBJ1-1 and V is TRBV5-5; D uncertain. Looked up from germline, CDR1 is SGHKS and CDR2 is YYEKEE (reference sequence). This CDR3 contains 14 residues. Trimming took off 0 bases at V and 7 bases at J, with 13 bases between the two ends. As DNA, the CDR3 is TGTGCCAGCAGCTTGGCCATTCAGGTACTTGAAGCTTTCTTT. Encoded protein: CASSLAIQVLEAFF.

A note on this clone: Other DNA variants within this sample encode the same CDR3. The V gene is TRBV28, the J gene TRBJ1-5, with D maybe TRBD1 (5 bases). From germline, CDR1 is MDHEN and CDR2 SYDVKM. The CDR3 contains 14 residues. Trimming pared 3 bases from V and 1 base from J, leaving 7 bases between. The CDR3 DNA is TGTGCCAGCAGTTTCGGGGGGAGCAATCAGCCCCAGCATTTT. This encodes CASSFGGSNQPQHF.

The chain combines TRBV4-3 with TRBJ2-7; tentatively, D is TRBD1 (6 bases). This CDR3 has 13 amino acids. The V gene lost 5 bases and the J gene lost 1 base, with 9 bases spanning the gap. CDR1 is LGHNA, CDR2 YSLEER, per germline. DNA for the CDR3: TGCGCCAGCAGCACCGGACAGTCCTACGAGCAGTACTTC. This translates into CASSTGQSYEQYF.

V is TRBV6-4 and J is TRBJ2-1; D may be TRBD2 (7 bases). V lost 2 bases, J lost 9 bases, and 14 bases lay in between. The CDR3 loop spans 14 amino acids. Germline V gene sequence: CDR1 MRHNA, CDR2 SNTAGT. CDR3 sequence reads: CASSDTPGEGEQFF. Written as DNA, the CDR3 is TGTGCCAGCAGTGACACCCCAGGGGAGGGTGAGCAGTTCTTC.

The rearrangement links TRBV7-9 to TRBJ2-7, with 9 bases matching TRBD1. Germline V gene lookup returns CDR1 SEHNR and CDR2 FQNEAQ (reference sequence). V lost 1 base to trimming and J lost 6 bases; unmatched junction nucleotides: 7. The length of the CDR3 is 15 residues. The CDR3, as DNA: TGTGCCAGCAGCTTAGATCCGGGGACAGGGTTCGAGCAGTACTTC. Its protein product is CASSLDPGTGFEQYF.

This chain links TRBV6-6 with TRBJ1-6; D remains unclear. V was trimmed by 0 bases and J by 4 bases, leaving 10 bases between them. Germline CDR1 is MNHNY and CDR2 is SVGAGI (reference sequence). The CDR3 extends over 16 amino acids. The CDR3: CASSYSTLRYNSPLHF. CDR3 bases: TGTGCCAGCAGTTACTCGACATTACGGTATAATTCACCCCTCCACTTT.

The chain is built from TRBV2 and TRBJ2-3; 9 bases are a match to TRBD2. The CDR3 length is 17 residues. The V gene end was trimmed by 3 bases and the J gene end by 2 bases; junction bases not matched to a gene: 9. The germline CDR1 and CDR2 sequences are SNHLY and FYNNEI. As DNA, the CDR3 is TGTGCCAGCAGTGACGGTAGCGGGAGTCCCTCCACAGATACGCAGTATTTT. This translates into CASSDGSGSPSTDTQYF.

The rearrangement links TRBV7-8 to TRBJ1-4; no clear D. The V gene lost 5 bases and the J gene lost 5 bases, with 9 bases spanning the gap. This CDR3 has 13 amino acids. Germline CDR1 SGHVS, CDR2 FQNEAQ. CDR3 sequence: CASSPDLNEKLFF. Here the CDR3 DNA reads TGTGCCAGCAGCCCAGATCTGAATGAAAAACTGTTTTTT.

The chain carries TRBV6-1 and TRBJ2-7; 11 bases fit TRBD1. Trimming at V came to 2 bases and at J to 6 bases, leaving 6 bases not matched to a gene. The CDR3 totals 15 residues. Germline V gene lookup returns CDR1 MNHNS and CDR2 SASEGT. CDR3 DNA sequence: TGTGCCAGCAGTGAACTTGGGACAGGGGGGAGCGAGCAGTACTTC. Residues: CASSELGTGGSEQYF.

This chain joins TRBV6-5 and TRBJ1-1; 7 bases align to TRBD1. This CDR3 spans 15 amino acids. CDR1 and CDR2 (germline): MNHEY, SVGAGI. V shed 2 bases, J shed 3 bases, and the junction held 6 bases outside the gene matches. The CDR3 nucleotides are TGTGCCAGCAGTTACGACAGGGTCAGGGACACTGAAGCTTTCTTT. Its translation is CASSYDRVRDTEAFF.

This clone was observed once. This sequence joins TRBV2 and TRBJ2-7; TRBD2 matches at 14 bases. Germline CDR1 and CDR2: SNHLY and FYNNEI. There are 14 residues in the CDR3. V was pared by 6 bases and J by 6 bases, with 4 bases of the junction left unmatched. The CDR3 loop is CASRGTSGRLEQYF. The CDR3 nucleotides are TGTGCCAGCAGGGGGACTAGCGGGAGACTCGAGCAGTACTTC.

The chain links TRBV5-4 to TRBJ2-1; no definite D call. The CDR3 consists of 14 residues. Germline V CDR1 and CDR2: SGHNT, YYREEE (reference sequence). V lost 0 bases, J lost 8 bases, and 12 bases lay in between. CDR3 sequence: CASSLVSRSYEQFF. The CDR3, as DNA: TGTGCCAGCAGCTTGGTTTCGCGATCTTATGAGCAGTTCTTC. The full variable domain, in which reference TRBV5-4 and TRBJ2-1 provide the parts outside the CDR3, is ETGVTQSPTHLIKTRGQQVTLRCSSQSGHNTVSWYQQALGQGPQFIFQYYREEENGRGNFPPRFSGLQFPNYSSELNVNALELDDSALYLCASSLVSRSYEQFFGPGTRLTVL.

This clone occurred a few times. The chain uses TRBV28 and TRBJ1-2; D call uncertain. The CDR3 length is 15 residues. The V gene lost 1 base and the J gene lost 0 bases, with 9 bases spanning the gap. Germline CDR1 reads MDHEN; CDR2 reads SYDVKM. CDR3 in amino acids: CASSLFARTNYGYTF. The CDR3 DNA is TGTGCCAGCAGTTTATTCGCCAGGACTAACTATGGCTACACCTTC.

This chain joins TRBV28 and TRBJ1-2; D unresolved. Germline assignment: CDR1 MDHEN and CDR2 SYDVKM. The CDR3 extends over 14 amino acids. V was pared by 5 bases and J by 8 bases, with 18 bases between. The chain's CDR3 is CASSRDVPLRGYTF. Written as DNA, the CDR3 is TGTGCCAGCAGTAGAGACGTTCCTTTGAGGGGCTACACCTTC.

CDR3 sequence: CASSYWLGSQKYEQYF. For the CDR3, the DNA is TGTGCCAGCAGTTACTGGTTGGGCTCGCAAAAATACGAGCAGTACTTC. The rearrangement uses TRBV6-2 or TRBV6-3 and TRBJ2-7; D call uncertain. The germline V gene encodes CDR1 MNHEY and CDR2 SVGEGT. V was pared by 1 base and J by 4 bases, with 17 bases between. The CDR3 contains 16 residues.

The rearrangement links TRBV4-1 to TRBJ2-7, with 7 bases that match TRBD1. CDR1 and CDR2 (germline): MGHRA, YSYEKL. V shed 4 bases and J 2 bases; nucleotides not matched to a gene: 5. The CDR3 is made up of 14 amino acids. The CDR3 coding sequence is TGCGCCAGCAGCCGAAACAGGGGTCCCTACGAGCAGTACTTC. Its protein is CASSRNRGPYEQYF.